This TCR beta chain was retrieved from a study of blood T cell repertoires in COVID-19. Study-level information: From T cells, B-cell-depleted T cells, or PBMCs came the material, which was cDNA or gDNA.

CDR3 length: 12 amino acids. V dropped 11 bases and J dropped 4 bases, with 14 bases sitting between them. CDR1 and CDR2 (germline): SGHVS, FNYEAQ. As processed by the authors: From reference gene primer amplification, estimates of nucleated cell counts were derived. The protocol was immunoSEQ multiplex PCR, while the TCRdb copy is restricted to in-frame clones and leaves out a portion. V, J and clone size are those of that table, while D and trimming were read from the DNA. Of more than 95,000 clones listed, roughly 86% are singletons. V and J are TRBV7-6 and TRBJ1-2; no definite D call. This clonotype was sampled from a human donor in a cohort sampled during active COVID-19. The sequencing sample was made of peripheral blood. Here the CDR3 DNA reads TGTGCCTGCCCCCAGGATCCCTATGGCTACACCTTC. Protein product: CACPQDPYGYTF.